This T cell receptor beta chain was captured by sequencing in a study of control samples from healthy donors and cancer patients. TCRdb's table, derived via immunoSEQ multiplex PCR, lists solely in-frame clones and lacks some. The sample includes fewer than 120,000 clones, roughly 90% of them seen just once. Sequencing was performed on PBMCs. The sequence was collected from a woman aged 60-75 years with lung cancer.

The CDR3 sequence is CASSLSRGYQDGYTF. Here the CDR3 DNA reads TGTGCCAGCAGCTTAAGTCGCGGGTACCAAGATGGCTACACCTTC. The V call is TRBV7-9, the J call TRBJ1-2; no clear D. V was trimmed by 2 bases and J by 6 bases, leaving 16 bases between them. Germline CDR1 reads SEHNR; CDR2 reads FQNEAQ (reference sequence). The CDR3 loop spans 15 amino acids.